This section outlines one T cell receptor beta chain sequence together with its context. The protocol was immunoSEQ multiplex PCR, while the TCRdb copy is restricted to in-frame clones and leaves out a portion. This sample has around 57,000 clones, with 91% found just once. This sample stems from a study of control samples from healthy donors and cancer patients. The CDR3 is 16 amino acids. With 2 bases removed from V and 5 bases from J, the gap between germline ends came to 18 bases. Germline V gene lookup returns CDR1 SGHRS and CDR2 YFSETQ. Input material: PBMCs. The gene calls are TRBV5-1 and TRBJ2-3; D may be TRBD1 or TRBD2 (6 bases each). This receptor was identified in a young man with colorectal cancer. This CDR3 is CASSLRVGGLKDTQYF. In DNA, the CDR3 is TGCGCCAGCAGCTTACGGGTTGGGGGGCTAAAAGATACGCAGTATTTT.